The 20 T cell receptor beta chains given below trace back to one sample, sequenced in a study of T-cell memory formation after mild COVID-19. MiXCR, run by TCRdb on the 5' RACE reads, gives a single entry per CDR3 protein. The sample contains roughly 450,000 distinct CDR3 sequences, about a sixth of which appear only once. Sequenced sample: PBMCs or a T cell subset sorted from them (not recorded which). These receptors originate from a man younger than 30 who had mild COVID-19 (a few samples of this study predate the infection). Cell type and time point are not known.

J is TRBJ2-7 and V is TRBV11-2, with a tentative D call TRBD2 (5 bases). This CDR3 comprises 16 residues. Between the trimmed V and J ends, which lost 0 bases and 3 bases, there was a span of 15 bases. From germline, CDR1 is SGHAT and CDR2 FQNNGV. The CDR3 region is CASSLDRAGLNYEQYF. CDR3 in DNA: TGTGCCAGCAGCTTAGATCGGGCAGGACTTAACTACGAGCAGTACTTC.

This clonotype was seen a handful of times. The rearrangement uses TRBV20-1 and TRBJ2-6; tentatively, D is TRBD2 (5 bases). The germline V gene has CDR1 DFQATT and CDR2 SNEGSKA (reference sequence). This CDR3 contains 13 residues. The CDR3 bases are TGCTTGGCGGGCCCATCTGGGGCCAACGTCCTGACTTTC. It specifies CLAGPSGANVLTF.

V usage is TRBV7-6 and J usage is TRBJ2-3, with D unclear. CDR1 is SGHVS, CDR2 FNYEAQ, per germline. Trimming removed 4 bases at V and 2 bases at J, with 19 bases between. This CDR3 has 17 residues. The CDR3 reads CASSSPRRVRNTDTQYF. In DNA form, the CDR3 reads TGTGCCAGCAGCTCCCCCCGCCGGGTTCGGAACACAGATACGCAGTATTTT.

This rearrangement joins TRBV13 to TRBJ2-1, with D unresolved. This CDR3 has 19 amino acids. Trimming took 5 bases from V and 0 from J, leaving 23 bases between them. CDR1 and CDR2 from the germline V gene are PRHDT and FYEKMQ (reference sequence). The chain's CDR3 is CASSTRLPWYLSSYNEQFF. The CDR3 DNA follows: TGTGCCAGCAGCACCCGACTCCCTTGGTATCTCAGCTCCTACAATGAGCAGTTCTTC.

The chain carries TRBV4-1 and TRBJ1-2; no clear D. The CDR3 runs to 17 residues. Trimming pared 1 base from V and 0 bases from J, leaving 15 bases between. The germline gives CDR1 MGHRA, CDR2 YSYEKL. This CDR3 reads CASSQGQDEISNYGYTF. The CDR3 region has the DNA TGCGCCAGCAGCCAAGGGCAGGACGAGATTTCTAACTATGGCTACACCTTC.

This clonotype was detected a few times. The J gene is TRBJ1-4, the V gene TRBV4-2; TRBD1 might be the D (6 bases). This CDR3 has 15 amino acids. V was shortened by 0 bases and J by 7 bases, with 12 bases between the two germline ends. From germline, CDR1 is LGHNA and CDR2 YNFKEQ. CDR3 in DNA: TGTGCCAGCAGCCAAGAGGGCAGGGGAGCTGAAAAACTGTTTTTT. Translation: CASSQEGRGAEKLFF.

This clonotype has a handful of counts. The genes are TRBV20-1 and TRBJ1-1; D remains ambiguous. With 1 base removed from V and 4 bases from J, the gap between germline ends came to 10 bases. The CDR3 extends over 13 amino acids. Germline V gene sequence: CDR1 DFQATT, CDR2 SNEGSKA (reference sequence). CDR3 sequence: CSARALIGTEAFF. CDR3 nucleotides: TGCAGTGCTAGAGCCCTAATTGGCACTGAAGCTTTCTTT.

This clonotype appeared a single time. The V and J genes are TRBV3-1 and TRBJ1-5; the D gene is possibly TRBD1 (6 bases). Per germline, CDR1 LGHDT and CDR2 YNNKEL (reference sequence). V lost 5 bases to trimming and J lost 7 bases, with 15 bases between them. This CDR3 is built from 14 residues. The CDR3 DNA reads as TGTGCCAGCAGCAATACAGGGATACAGCAGCCCCAGCATTTT. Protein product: CASSNTGIQQPQHF. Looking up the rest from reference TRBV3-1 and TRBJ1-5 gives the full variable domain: DTAVSQTPKYLVTQMGNDKSIKCEQNLGHDTMYWYKQDSKKFLKIMFSYNNKELIINETVPNRFSPKSPDKAHLNLHINSLELGDSAVYFCASSNTGIQQPQHFGDGTRLSIL.

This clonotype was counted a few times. The CDR3 here is CASSPPQFQETQYF. CDR3 nucleotide sequence: TGTGCCAGCAGCCCCCCGCAGTTCCAAGAGACCCAGTACTTC. This rearrangement joins TRBV6-1 to TRBJ2-5; D gene unclear. CDR1 and CDR2 from the germline V gene are MNHNS and SASEGT. V was trimmed by 6 bases and J by 1 base, leaving 12 bases between them. The CDR3 has 14 residues.

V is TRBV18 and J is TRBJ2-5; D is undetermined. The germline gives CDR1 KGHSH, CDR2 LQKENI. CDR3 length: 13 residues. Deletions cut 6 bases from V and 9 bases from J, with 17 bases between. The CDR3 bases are TGTGCCAGCTCGGTGGACCCTTCCCGTCCCCAGTACTTC. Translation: CASSVDPSRPQYF.

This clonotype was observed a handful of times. CDR3 in amino acids: CSFIPGQRSGKSSYEQYF. In DNA form, the CDR3 reads TGCAGCTTTATTCCGGGACAGCGGTCAGGGAAAAGCTCCTACGAGCAGTACTTC. The rearrangement joins TRBV20-1 to TRBJ2-7, with 7 bases fitting TRBD1. This CDR3 is 18 amino acids long. The germline V gene encodes CDR1 DFQATT and CDR2 SNEGSKA (reference sequence).

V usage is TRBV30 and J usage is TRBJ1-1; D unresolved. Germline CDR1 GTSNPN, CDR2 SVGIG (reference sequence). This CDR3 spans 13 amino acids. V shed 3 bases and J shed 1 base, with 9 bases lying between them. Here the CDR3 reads CAWRGGRNTEAFF. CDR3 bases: TGTGCCTGGAGGGGTGGACGGAACACTGAAGCTTTCTTT.

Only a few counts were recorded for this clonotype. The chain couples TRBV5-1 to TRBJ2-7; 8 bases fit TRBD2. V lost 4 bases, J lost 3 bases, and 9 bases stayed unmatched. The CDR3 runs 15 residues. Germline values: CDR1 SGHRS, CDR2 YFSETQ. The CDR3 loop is CASSHGGARDYEQYF. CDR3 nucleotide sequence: TGCGCCAGCAGCCACGGGGGGGCCAGGGACTACGAGCAGTACTTC.

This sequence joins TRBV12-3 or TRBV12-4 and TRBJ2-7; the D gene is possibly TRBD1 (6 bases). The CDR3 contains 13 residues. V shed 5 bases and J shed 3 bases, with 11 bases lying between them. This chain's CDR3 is CASSRLQGYEQYF. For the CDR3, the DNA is TGTGCCAGCAGTCGCCTACAGGGCTACGAGCAGTACTTC.

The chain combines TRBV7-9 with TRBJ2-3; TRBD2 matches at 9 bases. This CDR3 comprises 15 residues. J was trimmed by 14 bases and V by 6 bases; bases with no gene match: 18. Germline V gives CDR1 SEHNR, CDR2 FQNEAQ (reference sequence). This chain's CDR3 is CASRPRSSGGSIAYF. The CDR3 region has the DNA TGTGCCAGCAGACCCCGAAGTAGCGGGGGAAGTATCGCGTATTTT.

CDR3 amino acids: CASNLGGRTTGELFF. DNA for the CDR3: TGTGCCAGCAACCTAGGAGGCAGGACCACCGGGGAGCTGTTTTTT. The gene calls are TRBV7-6 and TRBJ2-2; a weak D match, TRBD2 (5 bases). This CDR3 comprises 15 residues. The germline V gene encodes CDR1 SGHVS and CDR2 FNYEAQ. The V end was cut by 7 bases, the J end by 4 bases, with 16 bases between. Complete variable domain (other parts from reference TRBV7-6 and TRBJ2-2): GAGVSQSPRYKVTKRGQDVALRCDPISGHVSLYWYRQALGQGPEFLTYFNYEAQQDKSGLPNDRFSAERPEGSISTLTIQRTEQRDSAMYRCASNLGGRTTGELFFGEGSRLTVL.

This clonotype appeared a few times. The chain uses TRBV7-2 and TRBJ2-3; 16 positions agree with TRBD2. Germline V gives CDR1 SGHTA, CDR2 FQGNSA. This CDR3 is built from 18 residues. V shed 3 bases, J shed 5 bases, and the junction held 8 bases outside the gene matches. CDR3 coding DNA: TGTGCCAGCAGCTTCACCGGGACTAGCGGGGGGGCCGGAGATACGCAGTATTTT. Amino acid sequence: CASSFTGTSGGAGDTQYF.

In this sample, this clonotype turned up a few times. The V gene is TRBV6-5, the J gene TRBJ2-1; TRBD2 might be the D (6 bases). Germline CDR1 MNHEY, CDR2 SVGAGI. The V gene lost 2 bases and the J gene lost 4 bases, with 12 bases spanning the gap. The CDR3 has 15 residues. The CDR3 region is CASSYAGLGYNEQFF. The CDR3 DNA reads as TGTGCCAGCAGTTACGCGGGGTTGGGGTACAATGAGCAGTTCTTC.

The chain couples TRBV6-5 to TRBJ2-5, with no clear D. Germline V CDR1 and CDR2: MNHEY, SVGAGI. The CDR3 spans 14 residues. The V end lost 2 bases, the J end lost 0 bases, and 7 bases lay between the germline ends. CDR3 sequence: CASSYGSDQETQYF. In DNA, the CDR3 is TGTGCCAGCAGTTACGGGTCGGACCAAGAGACCCAGTACTTC.

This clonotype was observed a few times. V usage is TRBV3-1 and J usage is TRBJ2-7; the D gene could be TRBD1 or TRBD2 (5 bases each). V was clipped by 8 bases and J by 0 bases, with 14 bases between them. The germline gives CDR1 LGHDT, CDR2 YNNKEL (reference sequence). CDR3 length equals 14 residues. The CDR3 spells CASSRGTASYEQYV. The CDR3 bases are TGTGCCAGCTCCAGAGGGACGGCCTCCTACGAGCAGTACGTC.